This T cell receptor (beta chain) comes out of a study of cytomegalovirus exposure and HLA in healthy donors. Study-level results: Diagnosis of cytomegalovirus status made by the classifier reportedly showed high specificity and sensitivity. Presence/absence analyses rested on an assumption that sequencing depth was roughly uniform across donors. The study put under 200 TCR beta chains on its list as cytomegalovirus-associated.

Use of 60 Vbeta and 13 Jbeta primers characterized the PCR. Only in-frame clones appear in the TCRdb table, and some are missing; sequencing was by immunoSEQ multiplex PCR. The sample has hundreds of thousands of clones, over 85% seen once. Notes on this clone: What it recognizes is unknown.

CDR1 is MGHDK and CDR2 is SYGVNS in the germline V gene. The CDR3 loop spans 17 amino acids. The V end was cut by 4 bases, the J end by 2 bases, with 21 bases between. This TCR derives from a woman between 18 and 30 years old in good health and CMV-seronegative. The sequencing input was PBMCs. The J gene is TRBJ2-7, the V gene TRBV25-1; D perhaps matches TRBD1 (6 bases). For the CDR3, the DNA is TGTGCCAGCAGTGCCTCCCGGCCAGGGGACGTGACCTACGAGCAGTACTTC. Translating it yields CASSASRPGDVTYEQYF.